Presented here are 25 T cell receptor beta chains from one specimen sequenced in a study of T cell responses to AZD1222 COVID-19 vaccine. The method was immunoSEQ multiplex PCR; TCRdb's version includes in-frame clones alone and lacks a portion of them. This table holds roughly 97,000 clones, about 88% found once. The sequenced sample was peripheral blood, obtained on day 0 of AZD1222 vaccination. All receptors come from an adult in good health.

This chain's CDR3 is CASGTGMNTEAFF. CDR3 DNA: TGCGCCAGCGGGACAGGTATGAACACTGAAGCTTTCTTT. This chain connects TRBV5-1 to TRBJ1-1; 8 bases match TRBD1. The V and J ends lost 7 bases and 0 bases, in that order; junction bases with no gene match: 2. CDR3 size: 13 residues. The V gene's germline CDR1 is SGHRS and CDR2 YFSETQ.

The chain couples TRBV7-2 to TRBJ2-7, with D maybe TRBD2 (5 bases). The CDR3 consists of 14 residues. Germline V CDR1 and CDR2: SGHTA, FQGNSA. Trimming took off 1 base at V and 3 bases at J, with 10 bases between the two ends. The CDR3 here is CASSLVIGDYEQYF. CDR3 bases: TGTGCCAGCAGCTTAGTCATCGGGGACTACGAGCAGTACTTC.

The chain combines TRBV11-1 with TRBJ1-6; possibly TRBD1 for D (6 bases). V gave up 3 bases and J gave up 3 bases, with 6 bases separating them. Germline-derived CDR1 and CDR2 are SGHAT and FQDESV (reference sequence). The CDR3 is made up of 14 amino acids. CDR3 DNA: TGTGCCAGCAGCTTCAGGGGCTATAATTCACCCCTCCACTTT. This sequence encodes CASSFRGYNSPLHF.

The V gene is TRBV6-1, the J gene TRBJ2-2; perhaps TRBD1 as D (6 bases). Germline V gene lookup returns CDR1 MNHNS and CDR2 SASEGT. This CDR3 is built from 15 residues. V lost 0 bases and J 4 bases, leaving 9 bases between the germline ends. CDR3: CASSEADSTTGELFF. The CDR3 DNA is TGTGCCAGCAGTGAAGCGGACAGTACCACCGGGGAGCTGTTTTTT.

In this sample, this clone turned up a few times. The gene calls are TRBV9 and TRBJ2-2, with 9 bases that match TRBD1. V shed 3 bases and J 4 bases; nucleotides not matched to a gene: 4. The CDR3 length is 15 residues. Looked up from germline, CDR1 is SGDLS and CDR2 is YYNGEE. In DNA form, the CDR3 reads TGTGCCAGCAGCGACAAACAGGGGGCCACCGGGGAGCTGTTTTTT. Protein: CASSDKQGATGELFF.

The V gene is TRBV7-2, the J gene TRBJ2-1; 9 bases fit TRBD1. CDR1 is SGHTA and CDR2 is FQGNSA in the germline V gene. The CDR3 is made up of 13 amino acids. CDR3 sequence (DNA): TGTGCTAACGGACGGGACAGGGTTAATGAGCAGTTCTTC. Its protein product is CANGRDRVNEQFF.

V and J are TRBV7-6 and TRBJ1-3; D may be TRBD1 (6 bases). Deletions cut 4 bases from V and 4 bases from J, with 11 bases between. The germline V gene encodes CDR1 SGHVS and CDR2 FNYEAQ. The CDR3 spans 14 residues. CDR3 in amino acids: CASSSGGRGNTIYF. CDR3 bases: TGTGCCAGCAGCTCCGGGGGCAGGGGAAACACCATATATTTT.

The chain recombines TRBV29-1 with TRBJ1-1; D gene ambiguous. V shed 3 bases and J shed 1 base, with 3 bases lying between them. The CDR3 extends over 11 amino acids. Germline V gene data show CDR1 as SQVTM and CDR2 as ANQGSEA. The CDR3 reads CSVEGNTEAFF. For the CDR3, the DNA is TGCAGCGTTGAGGGGAACACTGAAGCTTTCTTT. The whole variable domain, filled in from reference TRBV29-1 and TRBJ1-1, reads SAVISQKPSRDICQRGTSLTIQCQVDSQVTMMFWYRQQPGQSLTLIATANQGSEATYESGFVIDKFPISRPNLTFSTLTVSNMSPEDSSIYLCSVEGNTEAFFGQGTRLTVV.

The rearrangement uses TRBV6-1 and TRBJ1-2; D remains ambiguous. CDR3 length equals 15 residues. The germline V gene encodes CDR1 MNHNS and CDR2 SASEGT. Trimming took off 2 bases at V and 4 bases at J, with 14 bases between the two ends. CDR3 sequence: CASSESSPVVYGYTF. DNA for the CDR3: TGTGCCAGCAGTGAAAGTTCCCCAGTCGTCTATGGCTACACCTTC.

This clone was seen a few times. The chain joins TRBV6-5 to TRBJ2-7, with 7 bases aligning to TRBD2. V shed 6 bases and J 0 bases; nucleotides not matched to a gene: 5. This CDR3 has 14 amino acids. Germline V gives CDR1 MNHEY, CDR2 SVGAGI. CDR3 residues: CASSTGGTSYEQYF. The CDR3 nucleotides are TGTGCCAGCAGCACGGGGGGAACCTCCTACGAGCAGTACTTC.

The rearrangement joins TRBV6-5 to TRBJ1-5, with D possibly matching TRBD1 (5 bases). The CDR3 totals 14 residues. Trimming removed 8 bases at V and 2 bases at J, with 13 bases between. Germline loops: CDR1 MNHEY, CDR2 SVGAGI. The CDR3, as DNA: TGTGCCAGCCATGGGGCAGCGCGCAATCAGCCCCAGCATTTT. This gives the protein CASHGAARNQPQHF.

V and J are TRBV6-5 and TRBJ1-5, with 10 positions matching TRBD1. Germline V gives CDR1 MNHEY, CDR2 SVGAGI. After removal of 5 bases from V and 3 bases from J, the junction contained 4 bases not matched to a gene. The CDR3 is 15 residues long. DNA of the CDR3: TGTGCCAGCAGTCGGGGGACAGGGGTCAATCAGCCCCAGCATTTT. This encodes CASSRGTGVNQPQHF.

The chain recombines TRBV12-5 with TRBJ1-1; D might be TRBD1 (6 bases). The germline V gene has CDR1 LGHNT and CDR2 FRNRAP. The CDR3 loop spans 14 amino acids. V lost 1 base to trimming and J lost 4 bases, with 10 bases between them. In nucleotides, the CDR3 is TGTGCTAGTGGTTTGGCCCGGACAGTCACTGAAGCTTTCTTT. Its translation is CASGLARTVTEAFF. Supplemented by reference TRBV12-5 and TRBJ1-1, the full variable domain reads DARVTQTPRHKVTEMGQEVTMRCQPILGHNTVFWYRQTMMQGLELLAYFRNRAPLDDSGMPKDRFSAEMPDATLATLKIQPSEPRDSAVYFCASGLARTVTEAFFGQGTRLTVV.

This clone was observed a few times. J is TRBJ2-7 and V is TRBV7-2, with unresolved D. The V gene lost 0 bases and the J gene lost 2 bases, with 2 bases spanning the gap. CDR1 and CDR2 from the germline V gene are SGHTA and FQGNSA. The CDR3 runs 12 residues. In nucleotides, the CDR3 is TGTGCCAGCAGCTTAGCGACCTACGAGCAGTACTTC. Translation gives CASSLATYEQYF. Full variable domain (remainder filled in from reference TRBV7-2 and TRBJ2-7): GAGVSQSPSNKVTEKGKDVELRCDPISGHTALYWYRQSLGQGLEFLIYFQGNSAPDKSGLPSDRFSAERTGGSVSTLTIQRTQQEDSAVYLCASSLATYEQYFGPGTRLTVT.

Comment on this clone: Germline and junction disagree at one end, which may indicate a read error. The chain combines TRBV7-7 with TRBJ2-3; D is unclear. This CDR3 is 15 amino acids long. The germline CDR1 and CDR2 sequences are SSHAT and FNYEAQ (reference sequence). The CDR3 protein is CASSPGYANTDTQYF. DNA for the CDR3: TGTGCTAGCAGCCCCGGATATGCAAACACAGATACGCAGTATTTT.

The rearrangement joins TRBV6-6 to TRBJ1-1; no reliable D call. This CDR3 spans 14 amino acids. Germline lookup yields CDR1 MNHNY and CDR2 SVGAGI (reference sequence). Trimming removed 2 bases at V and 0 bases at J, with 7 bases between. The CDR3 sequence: CASSYMALNTEAFF. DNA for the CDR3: TGTGCCAGCAGTTACATGGCTTTGAACACTGAAGCTTTCTTT.

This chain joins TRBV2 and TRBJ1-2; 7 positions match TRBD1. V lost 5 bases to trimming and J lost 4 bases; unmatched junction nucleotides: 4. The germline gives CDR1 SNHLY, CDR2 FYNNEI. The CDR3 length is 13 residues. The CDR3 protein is CASSSDRSYGYTF. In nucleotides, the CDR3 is TGTGCCAGCAGTTCGGACAGGTCCTATGGCTACACCTTC. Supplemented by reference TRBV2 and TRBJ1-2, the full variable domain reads EPEVTQTPSHQVTQMGQEVILRCVPISNHLYFYWYRQILGQKVEFLVSFYNNEISEKSEIFDDQFSVERPDGSNFTLKIRSTKLEDSAMYFCASSSDRSYGYTFGSGTRLTVV.

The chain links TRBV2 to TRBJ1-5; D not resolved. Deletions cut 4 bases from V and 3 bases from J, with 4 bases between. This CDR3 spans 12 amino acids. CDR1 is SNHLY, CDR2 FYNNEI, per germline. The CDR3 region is CASSGNNQPQHF. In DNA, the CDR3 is TGTGCCAGCAGTGGAAACAATCAGCCCCAGCATTTT.

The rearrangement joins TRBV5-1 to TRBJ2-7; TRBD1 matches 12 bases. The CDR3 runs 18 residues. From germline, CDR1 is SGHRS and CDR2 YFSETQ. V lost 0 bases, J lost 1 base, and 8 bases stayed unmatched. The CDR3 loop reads CASSLAPGQGAVSYEQYF. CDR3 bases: TGCGCCAGCAGCTTGGCACCGGGACAGGGGGCTGTTTCCTACGAGCAGTACTTC.

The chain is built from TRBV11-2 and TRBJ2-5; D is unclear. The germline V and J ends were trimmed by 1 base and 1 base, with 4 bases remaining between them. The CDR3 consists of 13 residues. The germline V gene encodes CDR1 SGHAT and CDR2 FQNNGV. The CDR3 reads CASSLGGQETQYF. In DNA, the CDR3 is TGTGCCAGCAGCTTAGGCGGCCAAGAGACCCAGTACTTC.

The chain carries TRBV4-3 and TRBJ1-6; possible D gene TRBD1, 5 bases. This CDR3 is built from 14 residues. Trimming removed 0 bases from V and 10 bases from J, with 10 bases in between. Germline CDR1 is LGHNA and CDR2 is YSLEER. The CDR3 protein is CASSQDRGDSPLHF. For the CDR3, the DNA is TGCGCCAGCAGCCAAGACCGGGGCGACTCACCCCTCCACTTT.

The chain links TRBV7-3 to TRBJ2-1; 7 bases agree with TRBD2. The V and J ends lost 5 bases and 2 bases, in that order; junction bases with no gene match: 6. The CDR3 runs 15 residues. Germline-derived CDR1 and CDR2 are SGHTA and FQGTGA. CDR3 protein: CASSQVTSTYNEQFF. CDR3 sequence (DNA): TGTGCCAGCAGCCAAGTGACTAGCACCTACAATGAGCAGTTCTTC.

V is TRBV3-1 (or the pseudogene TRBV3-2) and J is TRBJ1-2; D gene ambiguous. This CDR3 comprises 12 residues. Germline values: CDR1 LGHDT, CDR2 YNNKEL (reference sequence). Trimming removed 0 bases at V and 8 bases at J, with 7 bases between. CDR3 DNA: TGTGCCAGCAGCCAAGATATAGGAGGCTACACCTTC. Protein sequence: CASSQDIGGYTF.

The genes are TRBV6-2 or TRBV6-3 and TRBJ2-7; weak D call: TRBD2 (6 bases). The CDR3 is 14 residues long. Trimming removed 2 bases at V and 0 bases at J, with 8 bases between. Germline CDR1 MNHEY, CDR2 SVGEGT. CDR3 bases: TGTGCCAGCAGTTACCCGGGACTCTCCTACGAGCAGTACTTC. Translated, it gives CASSYPGLSYEQYF.

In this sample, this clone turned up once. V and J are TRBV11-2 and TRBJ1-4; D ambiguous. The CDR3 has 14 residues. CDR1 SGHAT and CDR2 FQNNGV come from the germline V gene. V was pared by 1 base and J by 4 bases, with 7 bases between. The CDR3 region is CASSLAGYNEKLFF. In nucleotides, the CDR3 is TGTGCCAGCAGCTTAGCTGGGTATAATGAAAAACTGTTTTTT.